Below are 11 T cell receptor beta chains sequenced from a single sample in a study of blood T cell repertoires in COVID-19. The assay was immunoSEQ multiplex PCR, and TCRdb's table has in-frame clones only and misses some. The sample has approximately 400,000 clones; roughly nine tenths are singletons. The sequencing input was PBMCs or T cells enriched from blood (not recorded which). The receptors stem from a woman between 40 and 50 years old who had been exposed to COVID-19.

This clone was recorded once. The V and J genes are TRBV18 and TRBJ2-2; 11 bases fit TRBD2. This CDR3 comprises 17 residues. The junction had 8 bases not matched to a gene; V was cut back by 3 bases and J by 5 bases. Germline CDR1 and CDR2: KGHSH and LQKENI. CDR3 sequence reads: CASSPIAGGHRTGELFF. Written as DNA, the CDR3 is TGTGCCAGCTCACCGATAGCGGGGGGGCATCGGACCGGGGAGCTGTTTTTT.

This clone has a handful of counts. The chain recombines TRBV28 with TRBJ2-7; the match to TRBD2 covers 8 bases. The germline CDR1 and CDR2 sequences are MDHEN and SYDVKM. V was pared by 8 bases and J by 1 base, with 7 bases of the junction left unmatched. The CDR3 has 14 amino acids. The chain's CDR3 is CASEGAGESYEQYF. Here the CDR3 DNA reads TGTGCCAGCGAGGGAGCGGGAGAATCCTACGAGCAGTACTTC.

The chain's CDR3 is CASRDRNTGELFF. The CDR3 DNA reads as TGTGCCAGCAGAGACAGGAACACCGGGGAGCTGTTTTTT. This chain links TRBV6-5 with TRBJ2-2, with D tentatively TRBD1 (5 bases). V shed 6 bases and J shed 1 base, with 6 bases lying between them. The CDR3 sequence is 13 residues long. CDR1 is MNHEY and CDR2 is SVGAGI in the germline V gene.

This chain uses TRBV19 with TRBJ2-7; the D gene is possibly TRBD2 (5 bases). Trimming took off 2 bases at V and 1 base at J, with 12 bases between the two ends. This CDR3 spans 15 amino acids. The germline V gene has CDR1 LNHDA and CDR2 SQIVND (reference sequence). In DNA, the CDR3 is TGTGCCAGTAGTATAAAGGCCGTAGCGTCCTACGAGCAGTACTTC. Translating gives CASSIKAVASYEQYF.

In nucleotides, the CDR3 is TGTGCCAGCACCCTTGGGGCCTACTACGAGCAGTACTTC. Amino acid sequence: CASTLGAYYEQYF. This sequence joins TRBV7-9 and TRBJ2-7, with D tentatively TRBD1 (5 bases). Germline CDR1 reads SEHNR; CDR2 reads FQNEAQ (reference sequence). The CDR3 is 13 amino acids. Trimming shortened V by 7 bases and J by 3 bases, and 13 bases separated the two germline ends.

This clone has only one observation. The rearrangement joins TRBV24-1 to TRBJ2-1; D is possibly TRBD2 (6 bases). Per the germline V gene, CDR1 is KGHDR and CDR2 is SFDVKD. CDR3 length: 16 amino acids. V was cut by 6 bases and J by 4 bases, with 18 bases left in between. The CDR3, as DNA: TGTGCCACCAGTAGGTCCGGGGGAATAAGGTACAATGAGCAGTTCTTC. This sequence encodes CATSRSGGIRYNEQFF.

V usage is TRBV5-6 and J usage is TRBJ1-3, with 8 positions matching TRBD1. V lost 0 bases, J lost 0 bases, and 5 bases stayed unmatched. The germline V gene encodes CDR1 SGHDT and CDR2 YYEEEE. The CDR3 contains 17 residues. CDR3 bases: TGTGCCAGCAGCTTGGGGGACAGGCGCCTCTCTGGAAACACCATATATTTT. Its protein is CASSLGDRRLSGNTIYF. Full variable domain (outside the CDR3, taken from reference TRBV5-6 and TRBJ1-3): DAGVTQSPTHLIKTRGQQVTLRCSPKSGHDTVSWYQQALGQGPQFIFQYYEEEERQRGNFPDRFSGHQFPNYSSELNVNALLLGDSALYLCASSLGDRRLSGNTIYFGEGSWLTVV.

The chain recombines TRBV2 with TRBJ2-2; 11 nucleotides match TRBD2. The CDR3 spans 16 residues. Trimming removed 6 bases from V and 4 bases from J; junction bases left unmatched: 7. Germline lookup yields CDR1 SNHLY and CDR2 FYNNEI. This chain's CDR3 is CASSLAGGVVTGELFF. In DNA form, the CDR3 reads TGTGCCAGCAGCTTAGCGGGAGGGGTCGTCACCGGGGAGCTGTTTTTT.

The gene calls are TRBV9 and TRBJ1-6, with TRBD1 matching over 8 bases. Germline CDR1 and CDR2: SGDLS and YYNGEE. This CDR3 contains 15 residues. Trimming took 3 bases from V and 5 from J; bases not matched to a gene: 4. CDR3 bases: TGTGCCAGCAGCGAGATGGACAGGGATAATTCACCCCTCCACTTT. Translation gives CASSEMDRDNSPLHF.

The chain links TRBV2 to TRBJ1-5, with D tentatively TRBD1 (5 bases). V dropped 4 bases and J dropped 3 bases, with 7 bases sitting between them. This CDR3 spans 13 amino acids. Germline V gene sequence: CDR1 SNHLY, CDR2 FYNNEI. The CDR3 protein is CASSAGPNQPQHF. CDR3 nucleotides: TGTGCCAGCAGTGCAGGGCCCAATCAGCCCCAGCATTTT.

V usage is TRBV18 and J usage is TRBJ1-5, with D unclear. The germline CDR1 and CDR2 sequences are KGHSH and LQKENI. This CDR3 region has 13 residues. Trimming took 2 bases from V and 5 from J, leaving 7 bases between them. This CDR3 reads CASSPTEYQPQHF. The CDR3 DNA reads TGTGCCAGCTCACCAACAGAGTATCAGCCCCAGCATTTT.